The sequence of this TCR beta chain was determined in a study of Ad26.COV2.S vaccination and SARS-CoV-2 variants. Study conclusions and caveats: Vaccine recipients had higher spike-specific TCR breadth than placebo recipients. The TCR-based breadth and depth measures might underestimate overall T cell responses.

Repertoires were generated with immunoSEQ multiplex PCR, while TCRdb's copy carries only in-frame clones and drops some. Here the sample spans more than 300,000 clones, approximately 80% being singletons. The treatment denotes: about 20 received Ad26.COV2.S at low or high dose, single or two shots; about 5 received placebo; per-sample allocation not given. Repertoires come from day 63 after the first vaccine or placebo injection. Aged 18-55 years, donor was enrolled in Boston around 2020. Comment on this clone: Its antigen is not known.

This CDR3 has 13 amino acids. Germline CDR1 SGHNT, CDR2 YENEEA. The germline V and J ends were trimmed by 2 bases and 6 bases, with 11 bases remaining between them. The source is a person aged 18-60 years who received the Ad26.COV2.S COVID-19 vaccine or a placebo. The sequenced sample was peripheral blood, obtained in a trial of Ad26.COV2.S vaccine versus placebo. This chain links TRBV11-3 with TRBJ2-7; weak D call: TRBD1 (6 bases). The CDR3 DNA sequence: TGTGCCAGCAGCTTACGAGGGGGAAGCGAGCAGTACTTC. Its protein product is CASSLRGGSEQYF.